This TCR beta chain appears in the sequencing data of a study of shared clonotypes between healthy human individuals. This clone was seen repeatedly, ten times or more. TCRdb keeps only in-frame clones here, not all; method: immunoSEQ multiplex PCR. Counted here are approximately 500,000 clones, nearly 80% occurring once; the ten biggest clones make up roughly an eighth. The CDR3 is 10 residues long. Germline CDR1 and CDR2: SGDLS and YYNGEE. V shed 2 bases and J shed 9 bases, with 5 bases lying between them. Sequencing was done on a sample of PBMCs. The TCR originated in a woman in her thirties or forties in good health. Some clones in this sample may be carry-over from other donors' samples. V gene TRBV9 combines with J gene TRBJ1-1, with no clear D. This CDR3 is CASSVRKAFF. CDR3 DNA: TGTGCCAGCAGCGTCCGGAAAGCTTTCTTT. Full variable domain (remainder filled in from reference TRBV9 and TRBJ1-1): DSGVTQTPKHLITATGQRVTLRCSPRSGDLSVYWYQQSLDQGLQFLIQYYNGEERAKGNILERFSAQQFPDLHSELNLSSLELGDSALYFCASSVRKAFFGQGTRLTVV.